A selection of T cell receptor beta chains follows, all from one sample in a study of T cell responses to AZD1222 COVID-19 vaccine. Only in-frame clones appear in the TCRdb table, and some are missing; sequencing was by immunoSEQ multiplex PCR. The sample consists of around 140,000 clones, approximately 90% of them appearing once. The sequenced sample was peripheral blood, obtained 28 days after the second AZD1222 dose. These receptors were taken from an adult who received the AZD1222 COVID-19 vaccine. Each CDR3 is given with its conserved first and last residue. The D gene is left open where the match is weak. Rows may omit the clone size; those that give it use once, few, many or a size class.

j_call | d_call | v_call | clone_size | cdr3_aa | cdr3_nt
TRBJ1-2 | - | TRBV7-6 | once | CASSLSEGGGYTF | TGTGCCAGCAGCTTATCAGAGGGTGGTGGCTACACCTTC
TRBJ2-2 | - | TRBV5-1 | - | CASSLGSIYGLFF | TGCGCCAGCAGCTTGGGTTCCATTTACGGGCTGTTTTTT
TRBJ2-3 | - | TRBV12-3/TRBV12-4 | - | CASAVRGTDTQYF | TGTGCCAGTGCGGTGAGGGGCACAGATACGCAGTATTTT
TRBJ1-3 | - | TRBV6-5 | - | CASRLLYGNTIYF | TGTGCCAGCCGCCTCCTCTATGGAAACACCATATATTTT
TRBJ2-2 | TRBD1 | TRBV4-1 | - | CASRGTGGVGELFF | TGCGCCAGCAGGGGGACAGGGGGCGTCGGGGAGCTGTTTTTT
TRBJ2-2 | - | TRBV6-6 | - | CASSFLEGFTGELFF | TGTGCCAGCAGTTTTCTTGAGGGGTTTACCGGGGAGCTGTTTTTT
TRBJ2-1 | TRBD2 | TRBV9 | - | CASSVWGTSGRDEQFF | TGTGCCAGCAGCGTGTGGGGGACTAGCGGGAGGGATGAGCAGTTCTTC
TRBJ1-5 | TRBD1 | TRBV28 | - | CASRLTGTYSNQPQHF | TGTGCCAGCAGGCTGACAGGGACTTATAGCAATCAGCCCCAGCATTTT
TRBJ1-5 | - | TRBV11-2 | - | CASSLGPQGRYSNQPQHF | TGTGCCAGCAGCTTAGGTCCGCAGGGGAGATATAGCAATCAGCCCCAGCATTTT
TRBJ1-2 | TRBD1 | TRBV9 | - | CASSVGQGAAYGYTF | TGTGCCAGCAGCGTAGGACAGGGGGCGGCCTATGGCTACACCTTC
TRBJ1-6 | - | TRBV5-5 | - | CASSLEVFRQDYNSPLHF | TGTGCCAGCAGCTTGGAGGTCTTTAGACAGGATTATAATTCACCCCTCCACTTT
TRBJ1-2 | - | TRBV9 | - | CASSPGFYGYTF | TGTGCCAGCAGCCCAGGGTTCTATGGCTACACCTTC
TRBJ1-5 | - | TRBV4-3 | - | CASSQDREQPQHF | TGCGCCAGCAGCCAAGATAGGGAGCAGCCCCAGCATTTT
TRBJ2-7 | - | TRBV4-2 | - | CASSQGIGTLEQYF | TGTGCCAGCAGCCAAGGAATCGGGACCCTCGAGCAGTACTTC
TRBJ1-1 | - | TRBV19 | - | CASSGTLGTEAFF | TGTGCCAGTAGTGGGACCCTAGGAACTGAAGCTTTCTTT
TRBJ1-1 | - | TRBV4-2 | - | CASSQEEGGGTEAFF | TGTGCCAGCAGCCAAGAAGAGGGGGGAGGCACTGAAGCTTTCTTT
TRBJ2-1 | TRBD1 | TRBV5-6 | - | CASSLYMGQGINEQFF | TGTGCCAGCAGCTTGTATATGGGACAGGGGATCAATGAGCAGTTCTTC
TRBJ1-1 | - | TRBV6-2/TRBV6-3 | - | CASSLGSPDAFF | TGTGCCAGCAGCCTCGGATCCCCGGACGCTTTCTTT
TRBJ2-5 | - | TRBV11-3 | - | CASSSGSQETQYF | TGTGCCAGCAGCTCCGGGAGTCAAGAGACCCAGTACTTC
TRBJ1-1 | TRBD1 | TRBV4-1 | - | CASSQDRGRGGPEAFF | TGCGCCAGCAGCCAAGATCGTGGCAGAGGGGGCCCTGAAGCTTTCTTT
TRBJ2-3 | - | TRBV24-1 | - | CATSKGGGVGTDTQYF | TGTGCCACCAGTAAAGGAGGGGGCGTCGGCACAGATACGCAGTATTTT
TRBJ2-5 | TRBD2 | TRBV5-8 | - | CASSPPGLGETQYF | TGTGCCAGCAGCCCTCCGGGACTAGGAGAGACCCAGTACTTC
TRBJ2-7 | - | TRBV7-2 | - | CASSLASGGMPYEQYF | TGTGCCAGCAGCTTAGCAAGTGGCGGAATGCCCTACGAGCAGTACTTC
TRBJ2-1 | - | TRBV5-1 | - | CASSLVPGYNEQFF | TGCGCCAGCAGCTTGGTCCCGGGCTACAATGAGCAGTTCTTC
TRBJ1-2 | TRBD1 | TRBV6-2/TRBV6-3 | - | CASSYGGTGGAGNYGYTF | TGTGCCAGCAGTTACGGCGGGACAGGGGGCGCAGGGAACTATGGCTACACCTTC
TRBJ2-3 | TRBD2 | TRBV2 | - | CASRRLAGTTDTQYF | TGTGCCAGCAGAAGGCTAGCGGGGACCACAGATACGCAGTATTTT
TRBJ1-5 | - | TRBV4-3 | - | CASSQDLGGRGSNQPQHF | TGCGCCAGCAGCCAAGATTTAGGGGGGCGAGGAAGCAATCAGCCCCAGCATTTT
TRBJ1-2 | - | TRBV6-5 | - | CASGGRGSYGYTF | TGTGCCAGCGGAGGTCGGGGGTCCTATGGCTACACCTTC
TRBJ1-4 | TRBD1 | TRBV15 | - | CATSRDRDRGREKLFF | TGTGCCACCAGCAGAGATAGGGACAGGGGGCGTGAAAAACTGTTTTTT
TRBJ2-5 | TRBD2 | TRBV6-5 | - | CASCTSGGNQETQYF | TGTGCCAGCTGTACTAGCGGGGGGAACCAAGAGACCCAGTACTTC
TRBJ1-5 | TRBD1 | TRBV19 | - | CASSIRDRGYNQPQHF | TGTGCCAGTAGTATCCGGGACAGGGGGTACAATCAGCCCCAGCATTTT
TRBJ2-5 | TRBD2 | TRBV4-1 | few | CASSQVNLGLAKQETQYF | TGCGCCAGCAGCCAAGTAAATCTGGGACTAGCGAAACAAGAGACCCAGTACTTC
TRBJ2-2 | - | TRBV6-5 | - | CASSYSGATGAGELFF | TGTGCCAGCAGTTACTCGGGGGCGACGGGGGCCGGGGAGCTGTTTTTT
TRBJ2-7 | - | TRBV6-2/TRBV6-3 | - | CASSYVYYEQYF | TGTGCCAGCAGTTACGTATATTACGAGCAGTACTTC
TRBJ1-4 | - | TRBV5-1 | - | CASSSDATNEKLFF | TGCGCCAGCAGCTCGGATGCAACTAATGAAAAACTGTTTTTT
TRBJ1-2 | - | TRBV4-1 | - | CASSQNTAYGYTF | TGCGCCAGCAGCCAGAATACAGCCTATGGCTACACCTTC
TRBJ1-2 | - | TRBV2 | - | CASSEITNYGYTF | TGTGCCAGCAGTGAGATTACTAACTATGGCTACACCTTC
TRBJ2-1 | - | TRBV2 | - | CASTEEGPPDNEQFF | TGTGCCAGCACCGAGGAGGGGCCCCCCGACAATGAGCAGTTCTTC
TRBJ2-1 | TRBD2 | TRBV4-2 | - | CASSQESSGRSNEQFF | TGTGCCAGCAGCCAAGAGTCTAGCGGGAGATCCAATGAGCAGTTCTTC
TRBJ2-1 | - | TRBV19 | - | CATADSNNEQFF | TGTGCCACCGCGGACAGCAACAATGAGCAGTTCTTC
TRBJ2-5 | - | TRBV6-2/TRBV6-3 | - | CASSNTRETQYF | TGTGCCAGCAGTAACACCCGGGAGACCCAGTACTTC
TRBJ2-3 | - | TRBV27 | - | CASTPLPLTDTQYF | TGTGCCAGCACACCCCTCCCACTCACAGATACGCAGTATTTT
TRBJ1-3 | - | TRBV5-4 | - | CASSLVGDPRNTIYF | TGTGCCAGCAGCTTGGTAGGGGATCCAAGAAACACCATATATTTT
TRBJ1-2 | - | TRBV14 | - | CASSESTGPYGYTF | TGTGCCAGCAGCGAATCGACAGGTCCTTATGGCTACACCTTC
TRBJ2-7 | - | TRBV9 | - | CASSVEAGSTYEQYF | TGTGCCAGCAGCGTAGAGGCGGGCTCTACCTACGAGCAGTACTTC
TRBJ1-2 | - | TRBV5-4 | once | CASSLGRDRTDNYGYTF | TGTGCCAGCAGCTTGGGGCGCGACCGGACGGACAACTATGGCTACACCTTC
TRBJ2-7 | - | TRBV25-1 | - | CASSPLGGNSFYEQYF | TGTGCCAGCAGTCCCCTGGGGGGCAATTCCTTCTACGAGCAGTACTTC
TRBJ2-2 | TRBD1 | TRBV6-5 | - | CASRSGTGTGELFF | TGTGCCAGCAGATCCGGGACAGGGACCGGGGAGCTGTTTTTT
TRBJ2-3 | TRBD2 | TRBV9 | - | CASRPGLAESTDTQYF | TGTGCCAGCAGACCGGGACTAGCGGAGAGCACAGATACGCAGTATTTT
TRBJ1-5 | - | TRBV6-4 | - | CASSFSEYQPQHF | TGTGCCAGCAGTTTCAGTGAGTATCAGCCCCAGCATTTT
TRBJ2-7 | - | TRBV5-5 | - | CASSFLTAGTYEQYF | TGTGCCAGCAGCTTTTTGACAGCTGGGACCTACGAGCAGTACTTC
TRBJ2-5 | TRBD2 | TRBV19 | - | CASSPFLLAGQETQYF | TGTGCCAGTAGTCCCTTCCTTCTAGCGGGCCAAGAGACCCAGTACTTC